The present entry profiles one T cell receptor beta chain with its context. This entry belongs to a study of blood T cell repertoires in COVID-19. Study at large: Specimens from acute and convalescent COVID-19 originated in the United States, Italy and Spain. From T cells, B-cell-depleted T cells, or PBMCs came the material, which was cDNA or gDNA.

Germline V gene lookup returns CDR1 MDHEN and CDR2 SYDVKM. The junction had 9 bases not matched to a gene; V was cut back by 6 bases and J by 1 base. This CDR3 is 15 amino acids long. Per the original data handling: Reference gene primers were amplified, and this amplification served to estimate nucleated cell counts. Profiling relied on immunoSEQ multiplex PCR, and the TCRdb table lists in-frame clones only, not all of them. From that table come the V and J calls and clone size; the DNA was used to work out D and trimming. The data show approximately 260,000 clones, approximately 80% seen once. The sequenced sample consisted of peripheral blood. The chain uses TRBV28 and TRBJ2-7; TRBD1 matches at 7 bases. The receptor was derived from a woman aged 80 or over with active or convalescent COVID-19. The CDR3 DNA reads as TGTGCCAGCAGCACCGGACAGGCCCAGTCCTACGAGCAGTACTTC. Its translation is CASSTGQAQSYEQYF.